This passage covers 5 T cell receptor beta chains from one sample sequenced in a study of shared clonotypes between healthy human individuals. Method: immunoSEQ multiplex PCR; TCRdb's copy keeps in-frame clones and lacks some. The sample shows 2.3 million or so clones, about 92% of them seen only once. The sample taken for sequencing was naive CD4+ T cells from PBMCs. The subset denotes: CD45RA+ positively selected. These TCRs come from a young man in good health. Some clones in this sample may be carry-over from other donors' samples.

The chain is built from TRBV28 and TRBJ2-1; D may be TRBD1 (5 bases). The CDR3 covers 15 residues. Trimming removed 4 bases at V and 0 bases at J, with 10 bases between. Germline lookup yields CDR1 MDHEN and CDR2 SYDVKM. The CDR3 spells CASSSGGHSYNEQFF. The CDR3 DNA follows: TGTGCCAGCAGTTCCGGCGGACACTCCTACAATGAGCAGTTCTTC.

V gene TRBV5-1 combines with J gene TRBJ1-1, with a weak D call TRBD1 (5 bases). The CDR3 totals 17 residues. Trimming pared 0 bases from V and 0 bases from J, leaving 15 bases between. In germline, CDR1 is SGHRS, CDR2 YFSETQ. CDR3 region: CASSLGQTAYMNTEAFF. The CDR3 nucleotides read TGCGCCAGCAGCTTGGGGCAGACAGCGTACATGAACACTGAAGCTTTCTTT.

This chain links TRBV10-3 with TRBJ1-2; 9 bases align to TRBD1. Germline trimming cut 10 bases from V and 4 bases from J; bases unmatched to any gene: 7. CDR3 length: 13 residues. Germline values: CDR1 ENHRY, CDR2 SYGVKD. CDR3 sequence reads: CASRDRDIYGYTF. CDR3 DNA sequence: TGTGCCAGCCGGGACAGGGACATCTATGGCTACACCTTC.

V usage is TRBV5-5 and J usage is TRBJ2-7; 10 positions agree with TRBD1. Looked up from germline, CDR1 is SGHKS and CDR2 is YYEKEE (reference sequence). This CDR3 spans 16 amino acids. Trimming cost V 4 bases and J 3 bases; bases outside gene matches: 10. The CDR3 loop reads CASSPLVDRGFYEQYF. The DNA for the CDR3 is TGTGCCAGCAGCCCCCTTGTGGACAGGGGGTTCTACGAGCAGTACTTC.

V is TRBV2 and J is TRBJ2-4; possibly TRBD2 for D (6 bases). The length of the CDR3 is 17 residues. Germline assignment: CDR1 SNHLY and CDR2 FYNNEI. Trimming shortened V by 2 bases and J by 3 bases, and 17 bases separated the two germline ends. The DNA for the CDR3 is TGTGCCAGCAGTGAATCCCTTGGGCAGGGAGGCAAAAACATTCAGTACTTC. It specifies CASSESLGQGGKNIQYF.